This T cell receptor beta chain is from a study of breast tumors, draining lymph nodes, adjacent tissues. Via MiXCR, TCRdb re-called the multiplex PCR reads, giving one row per CDR3 protein. The table includes about 200,000 distinct CDR3 sequences, 25% to 40% detected once. Axillary draining lymph nodes of breast cancer patients supplied the node samples. From germline, CDR1 is ENHRY and CDR2 SYGVKD. This CDR3 has 15 residues. V lost 0 bases to trimming and J lost 1 base, with 9 bases between them. This clonotype was recorded at least ten times. Its antigen remains unidentified. General study points: Compared with basal-like, luminal-like tumors shared significantly more repertoire with nontumor tissue. Tumor TCR diversity was below lymph nodes but above nontumor tissue. Data fit most tumor T cells coming from lymph node, expanding in tumor.

Source material: axillary lymph node tissue. This clonotype was sampled from a female donor with breast cancer. Some clones in this sample may be carry-over from other donors' samples. V usage is TRBV10-3 and J usage is TRBJ1-2, with unresolved D. This CDR3 reads CAISESGGINYGYTF. CDR3 in DNA: TGTGCCATCAGTGAGTCAGGAGGGATTAACTATGGCTACACCTTC.